The 20 T cell receptor beta chains listed next were all sequenced from one sample in a study of T-cell memory formation after mild COVID-19. TCRdb reprocessed the 5' RACE reads via MiXCR and lists one record per CDR3 protein. The top ten hold 20% to 25% of the sample, which has 400,000 to 500,000 distinct CDR3 sequences, 15% to 20% seen once. The sample was PBMCs or a T cell subset sorted from them (not recorded which). Receptor source: a man younger than 30 who had mild COVID-19 (a few samples of this study predate the infection). Cell type and time point are not known.

This clonotype was seen repeatedly, ten times or more. The chain joins TRBV3-1 to TRBJ1-6; 12 nucleotides line up with TRBD1. CDR3 length equals 16 residues. Germline-derived CDR1 and CDR2 are LGHDT and YNNKEL (reference sequence). J lost 8 bases, V lost 5 bases, and 7 bases had no gene match. CDR3 sequence reads: CASSRRDRGLYSPLHF. The CDR3 coding sequence is TGTGCCAGCAGCAGAAGGGACAGGGGGCTCTATTCACCCCTCCACTTT.

The table lists this clonotype with a few counts. The chain recombines TRBV7-3 with TRBJ1-1, with 9 bases that match TRBD1. Germline CDR1 reads SGHTA; CDR2 reads FQGTGA. The CDR3 is 14 amino acids. Trimming cost V 7 bases and J 8 bases; bases outside gene matches: 11. The CDR3 is CASTYTGGGREAFF. CDR3 nucleotides: TGTGCCAGCACCTACACAGGGGGCGGACGAGAAGCTTTCTTT.

In this sample, this clonotype turned up a few times. The chain employs TRBV4-1 and TRBJ1-3; maybe TRBD1 (5 bases). Trimming stripped 0 bases from V and 0 bases from J, with 9 bases between. Germline V lookup: CDR1 MGHRA, CDR2 YSYEKL. There are 16 residues in the CDR3. This CDR3 reads CASSQDKGLSGNTIYF. Written as DNA, the CDR3 is TGCGCCAGCAGCCAAGATAAGGGACTCTCTGGAAACACCATATATTTT.

This clonotype was counted between two and nine times. This chain joins TRBV28 and TRBJ1-6; maybe TRBD1 (6 bases). Deletions cut 7 bases from V and 0 bases from J, with 19 bases between. The CDR3 extends over 18 amino acids. Per the germline V gene, CDR1 is MDHEN and CDR2 is SYDVKM. CDR3 nucleotide sequence: TGTGCCAGCATTAAGGTCGGGCAGGACAGCTCCTATAATTCACCCCTCCACTTT. It encodes CASIKVGQDSSYNSPLHF.

This chain connects TRBV20-1 to TRBJ1-4; possibly TRBD1 for D (5 bases). Germline CDR1 reads DFQATT; CDR2 reads SNEGSKA (reference sequence). The CDR3 length is 13 residues. V gave up 3 bases and J gave up 8 bases, with 13 bases separating them. The CDR3 loop reads CSASTGRREKLFF. In nucleotides, the CDR3 is TGCAGTGCTAGCACAGGAAGGAGAGAAAAACTGTTTTTT.

This clonotype was recorded a few times. V is TRBV12-3 or TRBV12-4 and J is TRBJ1-2, with D possibly matching TRBD1 (6 bases). V lost 5 bases and J 7 bases, leaving 14 bases between the germline ends. The CDR3 runs 13 residues. For the CDR3, the DNA is TGTGCCAGCAGTCCCGGGACACAAGCTGGCTACACCTTC. Translating gives CASSPGTQAGYTF.

The chain joins TRBV6-6 to TRBJ2-1, with 7 bases fitting TRBD1. V was pared by 2 bases and J by 0 bases, with 1 base of the junction left unmatched. CDR1 MNHNY and CDR2 SVGAGI come from the germline V gene (reference sequence). The CDR3 has 15 residues. The CDR3 is CASSYPGGSYNEQFF. CDR3 sequence (DNA): TGTGCCAGCAGTTACCCAGGGGGCTCCTACAATGAGCAGTTCTTC.

This clonotype was seen only a few times. V and J are TRBV5-1 and TRBJ2-4, with D perhaps TRBD2 (5 bases). This CDR3 is built from 13 residues. V lost 5 bases to trimming and J lost 5 bases, with 11 bases between them. In germline, CDR1 is SGHRS, CDR2 YFSETQ. CDR3 residues: CASRVGEENIQYF. The CDR3 bases are TGCGCCAGCAGAGTGGGAGAGGAAAACATTCAGTACTTC. Full variable domain (remainder filled in from reference TRBV5-1 and TRBJ2-4): KAGVTQTPRYLIKTRGQQVTLSCSPISGHRSVSWYQQTPGQGLQFLFEYFSETQRNKGNFPGRFSGRQFSNSRSEMNVSTLELGDSALYLCASRVGEENIQYFGAGTRLSVL.

This clonotype was recorded a few times. The chain has TRBV7-9 and TRBJ1-4; D unclear. Trimming cost V 4 bases and J 5 bases, with 11 bases left between them. CDR3 length: 14 amino acids. CDR1 and CDR2 from the germline V gene are SEHNR and FQNEAQ (reference sequence). The CDR3 DNA is TGTGCCAGCAGCTCGTCGCGATCGAATGAAAAACTGTTTTTT. Its protein product is CASSSSRSNEKLFF.

The chain links TRBV9 to TRBJ1-4; D might be TRBD1 (6 bases). Germline CDR1 is SGDLS and CDR2 is YYNGEE. V shed 4 bases and J shed 0 bases, with 10 bases lying between them. The CDR3 contains 15 residues. CDR3 loop: CASSPTGTTNEKLFF. CDR3 in DNA: TGTGCCAGCAGCCCAACAGGGACAACTAATGAAAAACTGTTTTTT.

The V call is TRBV5-1, the J call TRBJ2-3; TRBD2 matches 8 bases. In germline, CDR1 is SGHRS, CDR2 YFSETQ. The length of the CDR3 is 17 residues. V lost 6 bases to trimming and J lost 5 bases; unmatched junction nucleotides: 17. CDR3 in amino acids: CASTAQGGGLILDTQYF. In DNA, the CDR3 is TGCGCCAGCACGGCGCAGGGCGGGGGGCTGATTTTAGATACGCAGTATTTT.

V and J are TRBV28 and TRBJ1-2; 7 nucleotides line up with TRBD1. V shed 11 bases, J shed 2 bases, and the junction held 5 bases outside the gene matches. The CDR3 loop spans 12 amino acids. Germline CDR1 MDHEN, CDR2 SYDVKM. The CDR3 reads CAGWDSNYGYTF. DNA of the CDR3: TGTGCCGGCTGGGACAGCAACTATGGCTACACCTTC.

The chain recombines TRBV9 with TRBJ2-3, with 9 bases aligning to TRBD1. CDR3 size: 17 residues. Per the germline V gene, CDR1 is SGDLS and CDR2 is YYNGEE. V lost 3 bases to trimming and J lost 2 bases; unmatched junction nucleotides: 10. The CDR3 region has the DNA TGTGCCAGCAGCGCGCCCGGGACAGGGAATCCCACAGATACGCAGTATTTT. Translating gives CASSAPGTGNPTDTQYF.

This clonotype showed up just a few times. The J gene is TRBJ2-3, the V gene TRBV29-1, with D possibly being TRBD1 (5 bases). The germline V and J ends were trimmed by 3 bases and 1 base, with 11 bases remaining between them. The CDR3 sequence is 14 residues long. Germline CDR1 reads SQVTM; CDR2 reads ANQGSEA. The CDR3 here is CSVDNWGRTDTQYF. Here the CDR3 DNA reads TGCAGCGTTGACAATTGGGGCCGCACAGATACGCAGTATTTT.

Many counts were recorded for this clonotype. The genes are TRBV7-2 and TRBJ2-5; 8 nucleotides align to TRBD2. Per germline, CDR1 SGHTA and CDR2 FQGNSA. Trimming removed 6 bases from V and 1 base from J; junction bases left unmatched: 4. The CDR3 loop spans 14 amino acids. The CDR3 here is CASRSGGSQETQYF. CDR3 sequence (DNA): TGTGCCAGCAGAAGCGGGGGCTCCCAAGAGACCCAGTACTTC. The complete variable domain, with remaining parts taken from reference TRBV7-2 and TRBJ2-5, reads GAGVSQSPSNKVTEKGKDVELRCDPISGHTALYWYRQSLGQGLEFLIYFQGNSAPDKSGLPSDRFSAERTGGSVSTLTIQRTQQEDSAVYLCASRSGGSQETQYFGPGTRLLVL.

This chain connects TRBV10-3 to TRBJ2-5, with D possibly matching TRBD1 (6 bases). There are 13 residues in the CDR3. CDR1 is ENHRY and CDR2 is SYGVKD in the germline V gene. Trimming shortened V by 3 bases and J by 7 bases, and 12 bases separated the two germline ends. DNA of the CDR3: TGTGCCATCAGTGAAGGGGGTAGGTGGACCCAGTACTTC. Amino acid sequence: CAISEGGRWTQYF.

The DNA for the CDR3 is TGCGCCAGCGTGACGGACGGAGGAAACTATGGCTACACCTTC. This sequence encodes CASVTDGGNYGYTF. This chain links TRBV10-1 with TRBJ1-2; D ambiguous. Between the trimmed V and J ends, which lost 8 bases and 2 bases, there was a span of 15 bases. From germline, CDR1 is WNHNN and CDR2 SYGVQD (reference sequence). This CDR3 has 14 residues.

The CDR3 DNA reads as TGTGCCAGCAGCCCGGAGAGCTCCTACGAGCAGTACTTC. This encodes CASSPESSYEQYF. V is TRBV13 and J is TRBJ2-7, with unresolved D. Trimming removed 5 bases from V and 0 bases from J, with 8 bases in between. The germline CDR1 and CDR2 sequences are PRHDT and FYEKMQ (reference sequence). The CDR3 consists of 13 residues.

This clonotype appeared many times. This chain connects TRBV11-2 to TRBJ2-1; 7 bases map to TRBD1. Losses at the gene ends were 5 bases for V and 9 bases for J; bases not matched to a gene: 7. The CDR3 spans 13 residues. The germline gives CDR1 SGHAT, CDR2 FQNNGV. The CDR3 region has the DNA TGTGCCAGCAGCGCCACAGGGGTCAGTGAGCAGTTCTTC. It yields the protein CASSATGVSEQFF. Complete variable domain (other parts from reference TRBV11-2 and TRBJ2-1): EAGVAQSPRYKIIEKRQSVAFWCNPISGHATLYWYQQILGQGPKLLIQFQNNGVVDDSQLPKDRFSAERLKGVDSTLKIQPAKLEDSAVYLCASSATGVSEQFFGPGTRLTVL.

The chain has TRBV28 and TRBJ2-4; 8 nucleotides agree with TRBD1. Per the germline V gene, CDR1 is MDHEN and CDR2 is SYDVKM. Trimming at V came to 5 bases and at J to 5 bases, leaving 8 bases not matched to a gene. CDR3 length: 15 residues. The CDR3: CASSIQGVRENIQYF. The CDR3 region has the DNA TGTGCCAGCAGTATACAGGGGGTTCGGGAAAACATTCAGTACTTC.